Shown below are 9 T cell receptor beta chains from a single sample sequenced in a study of cytomegalovirus exposure and HLA in healthy donors. Both 60 Vbeta primers and 13 Jbeta primers went into the PCR. Clones were read by immunoSEQ multiplex PCR, and TCRdb kept only the in-frame ones, dropping some. Recorded for this sample: more than 95,000 clones. The material sequenced was PBMCs. These receptors were obtained from a man aged 25-40 years in good health and CMV-seronegative.

This clone counts as medium-sized by frequency. The rearrangement uses TRBV10-3 and TRBJ2-1, with 10 bases aligning to TRBD1. The length of the CDR3 is 15 residues. The germline V gene has CDR1 ENHRY and CDR2 SYGVKD. V gave up 1 base and J gave up 5 bases; unmatched junction bases: 2. CDR3 in DNA: TGTGCCATCAGTGAGTACGGGACAGGGGACAATGAGCAGTTCTTC. It yields the protein CAISEYGTGDNEQFF.

The chain joins TRBV7-2 to TRBJ1-1, with D uncertain. The CDR3 is made up of 14 amino acids. Germline CDR1 SGHTA, CDR2 FQGNSA. V lost 4 bases and J 4 bases, leaving 13 bases between the germline ends. DNA for the CDR3: TGTGCCAGCAGCTCGAGCCGGGTCTTCACTGAAGCTTTCTTT. It encodes CASSSSRVFTEAFF.

The rearrangement links TRBV7-9 to TRBJ2-7; 9 bases are a match to TRBD1. Germline-derived CDR1 and CDR2 are SEHNR and FQNEAQ (reference sequence). The V gene end was trimmed by 10 bases and the J gene end by 3 bases; junction bases not matched to a gene: 25. This CDR3 has 19 residues. The CDR3 loop is CATLRTPGQGRTGNYEQYF. As DNA, the CDR3 is TGTGCCACCCTGAGGACCCCGGGACAGGGCAGGACTGGAAACTACGAGCAGTACTTC. The complete variable domain, with remaining parts taken from reference TRBV7-9 and TRBJ2-7, reads DTGVSQNPRHKITKRGQNVTFRCDPISEHNRLYWYRQTLGQGPEFLTYFQNEAQLEKSRLLSDRFSAERPKGSFSTLEIQRTEQGDSAMYLCATLRTPGQGRTGNYEQYFGPGTRLTVT.

CDR3 bases: TGTGCCAGCACGGTGGAGAATAATGAAAAACTGTTTTTT. Translating it yields CASTVENNEKLFF. The V and J genes are TRBV2 and TRBJ1-4; D not resolved. The CDR3 is 13 amino acids. V was trimmed by 7 bases and J by 4 bases, leaving 10 bases between them. Looked up from germline, CDR1 is SNHLY and CDR2 is FYNNEI.

The gene calls are TRBV4-1 and TRBJ2-7, with 7 bases that match TRBD1. CDR3 length: 15 amino acids. From germline, CDR1 is MGHRA and CDR2 YSYEKL. V lost 1 base and J lost 4; bases outside the gene matches: 7. CDR3: CASSQVRTGEYEQYF. CDR3 in DNA: TGCGCCAGCAGCCAAGTGCGGACAGGCGAATACGAGCAGTACTTC.

This chain uses TRBV7-3 with TRBJ2-2; 11 positions match TRBD2. The CDR3 covers 16 residues. Germline V gives CDR1 SGHTA, CDR2 FQGTGA. Trimming took 4 bases from V and 5 from J; bases not matched to a gene: 6. The CDR3 DNA reads TGTGCCAGCAGCTCCCTTAGCGGGAGGGGAACCGGGGAGCTGTTTTTT. This sequence encodes CASSSLSGRGTGELFF.

V gene TRBV28 combines with J gene TRBJ1-1; weak D call: TRBD1 (5 bases). Germline V lookup: CDR1 MDHEN, CDR2 SYDVKM. CDR3 length: 13 residues. The V gene lost 8 bases and the J gene lost 1 base, with 11 bases spanning the gap. The CDR3 sequence is CASGQGPNTEAFF. The CDR3 DNA reads as TGTGCCAGCGGACAAGGGCCGAACACTGAAGCTTTCTTT.

This chain joins TRBV11-2 and TRBJ1-1; 8 bases are shared with TRBD1. The V gene end was trimmed by 5 bases and the J gene end by 1 base; junction bases not matched to a gene: 12. CDR1 is SGHAT, CDR2 FQNNGV, per germline. CDR3 length equals 17 residues. The CDR3 region has the DNA TGTGCCAGCAGCCGGCGAGGACAGGGAGTAGCGAACACTGAAGCTTTCTTT. It translates to CASSRRGQGVANTEAFF.

This sequence joins TRBV20-1 and TRBJ2-7; D gene uncertain. CDR1 and CDR2 from the germline V gene are DFQATT and SNEGSKA (reference sequence). V was pared by 5 bases and J by 3 bases, with 5 bases between. This CDR3 is built from 10 residues. CDR3 protein: CSAADYEQYF. As DNA, the CDR3 is TGCAGTGCTGCGGACTACGAGCAGTACTTC.